Here is one TCR beta chain with its context. What it binds is not known. This entry comes from a study of T cells in Graves' hyperthyroidism and ophthalmopathy. As for the study in general: Pretreatment peripheral blood was obtained at initial diagnosis.

This CDR3 spans 15 amino acids. The V and J ends lost 11 bases and 4 bases, in that order; junction bases with no gene match: 11. CDR1 SGHVT and CDR2 SQSDAQ come from the germline V gene. Study-level points and caveats: In validation, the model predicted ophthalmopathy. These predictions came a median around 5.9 months before onset.

TCR beta CDR3 regions were amplified from RNA. The HTBI primer set drove a first-round RT-PCR of the TCR CDR3. Via MiXCR, TCRdb re-called the multiplex PCR reads, giving one row per CDR3 protein. The sample records hundreds of thousands of distinct CDR3 sequences, roughly 20% being singletons. This TCR came from a woman aged 50 to 60 with Graves' hyperthyroidism that later progressed to Graves' ophthalmopathy. This chain uses TRBV7-4 with TRBJ2-2; 9 bases align to TRBD1. The sequenced sample was blood. The CDR3 is CASVVGQGCTGELFF. CDR3 sequence (DNA): TGTGCCTCCGTAGTTGGACAGGGGTGCACCGGGGAGCTGTTTTTT.